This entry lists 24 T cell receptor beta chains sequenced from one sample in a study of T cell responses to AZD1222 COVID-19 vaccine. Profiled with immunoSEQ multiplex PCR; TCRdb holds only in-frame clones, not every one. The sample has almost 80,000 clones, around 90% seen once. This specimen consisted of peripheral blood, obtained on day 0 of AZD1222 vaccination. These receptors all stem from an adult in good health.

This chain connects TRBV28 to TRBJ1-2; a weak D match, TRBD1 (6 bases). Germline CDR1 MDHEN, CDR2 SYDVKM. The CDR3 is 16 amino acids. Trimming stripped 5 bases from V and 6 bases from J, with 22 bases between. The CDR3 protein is CASSRGGYLQFHGYTF. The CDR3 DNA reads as TGTGCCAGCAGTAGGGGGGGTTATCTCCAATTCCATGGCTACACCTTC.

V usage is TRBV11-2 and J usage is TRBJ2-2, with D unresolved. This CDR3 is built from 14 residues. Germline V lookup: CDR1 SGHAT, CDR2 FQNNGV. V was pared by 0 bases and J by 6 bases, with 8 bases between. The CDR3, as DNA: TGTGCCAGCAGCTTAGATCCCGGAGCCGGGGAGCTGTTTTTT. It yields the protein CASSLDPGAGELFF.

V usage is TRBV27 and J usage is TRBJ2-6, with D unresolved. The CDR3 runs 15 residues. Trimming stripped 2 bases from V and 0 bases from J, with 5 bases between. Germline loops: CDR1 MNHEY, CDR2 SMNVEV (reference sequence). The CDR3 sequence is CASSLGFSGANVLTF. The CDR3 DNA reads TGTGCCAGCAGTTTAGGTTTCTCTGGGGCCAACGTCCTGACTTTC.

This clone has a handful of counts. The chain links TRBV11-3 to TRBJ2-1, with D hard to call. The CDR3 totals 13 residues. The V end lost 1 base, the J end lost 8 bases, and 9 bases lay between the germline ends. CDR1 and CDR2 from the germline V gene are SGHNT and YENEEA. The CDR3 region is CASSLGVEYEQFF. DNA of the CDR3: TGTGCCAGCAGCTTAGGGGTAGAGTATGAGCAGTTCTTC.

The CDR3 spells CASSPPGTENTEAFF. CDR3 sequence (DNA): TGTGCCAGCTCACCACCCGGGACAGAGAACACTGAAGCTTTCTTT. This chain links TRBV18 with TRBJ1-1; TRBD1 aligns across 7 bases. Looked up from germline, CDR1 is KGHSH and CDR2 is LQKENI. J lost 1 base, V lost 0 bases, and 2 bases had no gene match. The CDR3 is 15 residues long.

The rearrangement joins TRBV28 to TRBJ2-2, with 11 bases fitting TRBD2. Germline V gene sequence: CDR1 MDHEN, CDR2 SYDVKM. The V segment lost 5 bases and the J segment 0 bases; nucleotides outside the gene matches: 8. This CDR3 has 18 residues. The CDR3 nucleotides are TGTGCCAGCAGTCCAGGACTAGCGGGTACCGCGAACACCGGGGAGCTGTTTTTT. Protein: CASSPGLAGTANTGELFF.

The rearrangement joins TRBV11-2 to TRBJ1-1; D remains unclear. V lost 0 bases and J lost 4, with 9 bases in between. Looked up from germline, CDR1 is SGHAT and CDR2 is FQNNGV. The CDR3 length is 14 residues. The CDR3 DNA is TGTGCCAGCAGCTTAGATCGACTAACCACTGAAGCTTTCTTT. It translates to CASSLDRLTTEAFF. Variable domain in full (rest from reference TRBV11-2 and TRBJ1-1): EAGVAQSPRYKIIEKRQSVAFWCNPISGHATLYWYQQILGQGPKLLIQFQNNGVVDDSQLPKDRFSAERLKGVDSTLKIQPAKLEDSAVYLCASSLDRLTTEAFFGQGTRLTVV.

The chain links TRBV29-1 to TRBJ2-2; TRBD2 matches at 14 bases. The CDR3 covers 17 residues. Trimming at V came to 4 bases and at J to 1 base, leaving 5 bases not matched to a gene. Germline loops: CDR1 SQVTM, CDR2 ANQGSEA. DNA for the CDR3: TGCAGCGTTGCAGGACTAGCGGGAGGCCTGAACACCGGGGAGCTGTTTTTT. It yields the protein CSVAGLAGGLNTGELFF.

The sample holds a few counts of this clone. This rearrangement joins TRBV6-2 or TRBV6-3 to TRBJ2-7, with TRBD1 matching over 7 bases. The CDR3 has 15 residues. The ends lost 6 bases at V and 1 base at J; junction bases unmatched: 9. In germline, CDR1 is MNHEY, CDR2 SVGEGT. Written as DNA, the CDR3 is TGTGCCAGCAGCAAACCCGGGACAGTGTCCTACGAGCAGTACTTC. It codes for CASSKPGTVSYEQYF.

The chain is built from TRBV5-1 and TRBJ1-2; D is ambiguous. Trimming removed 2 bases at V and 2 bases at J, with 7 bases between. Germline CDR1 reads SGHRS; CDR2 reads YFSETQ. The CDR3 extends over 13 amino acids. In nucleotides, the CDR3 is TGCGCCAGCAGCTTTGAAAGGAACTATGGCTACACCTTC. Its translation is CASSFERNYGYTF.

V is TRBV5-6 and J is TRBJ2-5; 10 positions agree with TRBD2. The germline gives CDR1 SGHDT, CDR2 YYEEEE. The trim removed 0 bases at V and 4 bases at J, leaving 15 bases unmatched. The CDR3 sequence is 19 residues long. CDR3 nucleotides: TGTGCCAGCAGCTTGGCCGGCACTAGCGGGACCCGGGGGCGAGAGACCCAGTACTTC. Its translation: CASSLAGTSGTRGRETQYF.

In DNA, the CDR3 is TGCGCCAGCAGCCAAGAACACAACACTGAAGCTTTCTTT. Amino acid sequence: CASSQEHNTEAFF. The chain carries TRBV4-3 and TRBJ1-1, with D unclear. V was pared by 0 bases and J by 2 bases, with 4 bases between. The CDR3 has 13 residues. Germline V gene data show CDR1 as LGHNA and CDR2 as YSLEER.

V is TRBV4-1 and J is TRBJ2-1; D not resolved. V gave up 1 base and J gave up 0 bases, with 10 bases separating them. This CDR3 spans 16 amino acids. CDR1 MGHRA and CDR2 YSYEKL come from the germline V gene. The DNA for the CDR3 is TGCGCCAGCAGCCAAGGCTATTCACACTCCTACAATGAGCAGTTCTTC. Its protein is CASSQGYSHSYNEQFF.

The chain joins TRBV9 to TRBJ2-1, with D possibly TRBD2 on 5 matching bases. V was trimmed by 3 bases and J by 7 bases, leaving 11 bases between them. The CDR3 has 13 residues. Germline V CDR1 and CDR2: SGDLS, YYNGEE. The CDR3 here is CASSGRVGNEQFF. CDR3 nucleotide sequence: TGTGCCAGCAGCGGGCGGGTAGGAAATGAGCAGTTCTTC.

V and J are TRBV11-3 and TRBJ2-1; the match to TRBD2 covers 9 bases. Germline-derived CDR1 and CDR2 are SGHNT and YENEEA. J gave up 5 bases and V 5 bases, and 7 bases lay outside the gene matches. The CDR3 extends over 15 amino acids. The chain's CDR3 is CASSPLAGGHNEQFF. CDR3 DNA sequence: TGTGCCAGCAGCCCCTTGGCGGGAGGGCACAATGAGCAGTTCTTC. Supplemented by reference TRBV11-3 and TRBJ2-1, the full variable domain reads EAGVVQSPRYKIIEKKQPVAFWCNPISGHNTLYWYLQNLGQGPELLIRYENEEAVDDSQLPKDRFSAERLKGVDSTLKIQPAELGDSAVYLCASSPLAGGHNEQFFGPGTRLTVL.

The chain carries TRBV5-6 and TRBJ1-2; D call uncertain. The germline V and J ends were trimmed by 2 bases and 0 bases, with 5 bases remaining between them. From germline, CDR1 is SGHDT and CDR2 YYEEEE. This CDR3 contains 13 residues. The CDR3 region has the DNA TGTGCCAGCAGCTTCCTGACTAACTATGGCTACACCTTC. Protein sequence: CASSFLTNYGYTF.

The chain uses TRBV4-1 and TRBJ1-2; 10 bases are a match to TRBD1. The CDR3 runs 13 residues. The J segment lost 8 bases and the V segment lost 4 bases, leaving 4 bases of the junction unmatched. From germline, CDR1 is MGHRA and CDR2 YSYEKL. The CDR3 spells CASSLDRGQGYTF. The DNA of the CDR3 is TGCGCCAGCAGCCTTGACAGGGGGCAGGGCTACACCTTC.

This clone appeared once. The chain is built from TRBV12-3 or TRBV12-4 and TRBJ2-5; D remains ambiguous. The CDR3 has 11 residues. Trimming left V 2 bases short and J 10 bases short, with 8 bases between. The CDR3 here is CASSLQGNQYF. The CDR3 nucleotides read TGTGCCAGCAGTTTACAAGGGAACCAGTACTTC.

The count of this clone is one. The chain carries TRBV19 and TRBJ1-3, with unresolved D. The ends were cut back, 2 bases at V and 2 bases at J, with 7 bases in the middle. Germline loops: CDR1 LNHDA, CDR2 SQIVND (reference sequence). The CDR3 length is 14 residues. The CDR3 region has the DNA TGTGCCAGTAGTATACACCGGGCTGGAAACACCATATATTTT. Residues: CASSIHRAGNTIYF.

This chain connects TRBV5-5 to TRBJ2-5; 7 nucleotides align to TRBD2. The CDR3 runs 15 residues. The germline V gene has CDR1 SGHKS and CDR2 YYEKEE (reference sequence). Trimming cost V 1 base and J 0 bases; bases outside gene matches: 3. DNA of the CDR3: TGTGCCAGCAGCTTGCGGGCGGGAGACCAAGAGACCCAGTACTTC. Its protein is CASSLRAGDQETQYF.

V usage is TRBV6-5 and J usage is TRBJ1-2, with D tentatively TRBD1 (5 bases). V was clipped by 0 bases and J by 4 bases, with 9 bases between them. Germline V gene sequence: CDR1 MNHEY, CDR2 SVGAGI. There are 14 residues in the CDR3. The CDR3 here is CASSYSETVYGYTF. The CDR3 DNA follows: TGTGCCAGCAGTTACTCCGAGACAGTCTATGGCTACACCTTC.

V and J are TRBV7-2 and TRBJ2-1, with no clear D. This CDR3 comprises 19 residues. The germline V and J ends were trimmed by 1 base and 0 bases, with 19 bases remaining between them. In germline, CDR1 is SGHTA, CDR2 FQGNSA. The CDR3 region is CASSLGGLGASSSYNEQFF. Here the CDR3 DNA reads TGTGCCAGCAGCTTAGGAGGTCTCGGCGCATCGAGCTCCTACAATGAGCAGTTCTTC.

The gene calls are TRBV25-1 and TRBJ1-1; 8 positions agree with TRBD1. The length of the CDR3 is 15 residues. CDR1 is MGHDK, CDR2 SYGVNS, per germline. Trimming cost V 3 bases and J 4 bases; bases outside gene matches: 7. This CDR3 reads CASSDPSDRVTEAFF. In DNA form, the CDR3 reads TGTGCCAGCAGTGACCCCTCGGACAGGGTCACTGAAGCTTTCTTT.

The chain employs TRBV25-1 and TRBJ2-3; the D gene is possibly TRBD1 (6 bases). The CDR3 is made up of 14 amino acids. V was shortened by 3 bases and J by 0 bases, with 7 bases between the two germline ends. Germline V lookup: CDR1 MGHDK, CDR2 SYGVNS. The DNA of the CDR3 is TGTGCCAGCAGTGAGCAGGGGAGCACAGATACGCAGTATTTT. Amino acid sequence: CASSEQGSTDTQYF.